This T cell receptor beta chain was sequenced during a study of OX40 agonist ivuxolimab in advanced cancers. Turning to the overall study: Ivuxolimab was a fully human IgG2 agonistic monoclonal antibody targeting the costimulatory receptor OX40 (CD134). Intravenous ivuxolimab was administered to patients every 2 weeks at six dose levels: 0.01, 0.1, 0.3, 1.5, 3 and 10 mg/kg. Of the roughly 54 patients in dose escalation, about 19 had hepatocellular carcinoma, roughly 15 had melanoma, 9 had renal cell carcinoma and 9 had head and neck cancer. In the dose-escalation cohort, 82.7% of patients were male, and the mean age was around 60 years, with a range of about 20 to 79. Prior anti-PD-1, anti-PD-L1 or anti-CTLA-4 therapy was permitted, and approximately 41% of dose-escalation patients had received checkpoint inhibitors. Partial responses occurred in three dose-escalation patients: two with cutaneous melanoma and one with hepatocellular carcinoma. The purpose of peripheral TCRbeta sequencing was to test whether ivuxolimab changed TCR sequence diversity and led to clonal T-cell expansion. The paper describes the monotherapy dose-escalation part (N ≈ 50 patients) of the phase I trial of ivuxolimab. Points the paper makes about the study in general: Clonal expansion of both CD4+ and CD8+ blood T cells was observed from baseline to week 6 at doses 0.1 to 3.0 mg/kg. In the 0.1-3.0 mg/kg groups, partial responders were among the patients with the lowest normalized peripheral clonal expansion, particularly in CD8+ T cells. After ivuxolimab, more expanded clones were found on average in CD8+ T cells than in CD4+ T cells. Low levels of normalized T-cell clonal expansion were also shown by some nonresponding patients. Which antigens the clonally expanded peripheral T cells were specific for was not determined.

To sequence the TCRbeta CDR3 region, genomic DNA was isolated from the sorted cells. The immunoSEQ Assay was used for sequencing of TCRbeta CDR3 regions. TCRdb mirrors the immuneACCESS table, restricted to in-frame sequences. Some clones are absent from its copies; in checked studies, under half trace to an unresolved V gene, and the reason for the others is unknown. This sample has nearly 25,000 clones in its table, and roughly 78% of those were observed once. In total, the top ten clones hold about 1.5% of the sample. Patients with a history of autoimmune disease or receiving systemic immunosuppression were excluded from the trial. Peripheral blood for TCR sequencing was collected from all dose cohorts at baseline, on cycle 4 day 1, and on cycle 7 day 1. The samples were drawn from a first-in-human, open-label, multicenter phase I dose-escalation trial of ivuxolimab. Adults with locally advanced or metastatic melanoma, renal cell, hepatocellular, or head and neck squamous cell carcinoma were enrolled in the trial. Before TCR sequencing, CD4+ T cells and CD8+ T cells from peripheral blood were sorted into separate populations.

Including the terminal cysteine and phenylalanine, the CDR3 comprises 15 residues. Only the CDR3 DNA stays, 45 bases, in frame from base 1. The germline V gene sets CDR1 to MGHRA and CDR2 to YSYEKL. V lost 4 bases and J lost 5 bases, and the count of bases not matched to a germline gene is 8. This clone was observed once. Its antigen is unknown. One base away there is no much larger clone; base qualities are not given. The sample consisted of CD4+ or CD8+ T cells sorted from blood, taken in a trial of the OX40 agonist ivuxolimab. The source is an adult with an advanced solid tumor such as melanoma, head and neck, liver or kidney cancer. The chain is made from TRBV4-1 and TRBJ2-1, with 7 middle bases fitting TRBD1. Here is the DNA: TGCGCCAGCAGCCCCACCGGGACAGCCAACAATGAGCAGTTCTTC. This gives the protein CASSPTGTANNEQFF.